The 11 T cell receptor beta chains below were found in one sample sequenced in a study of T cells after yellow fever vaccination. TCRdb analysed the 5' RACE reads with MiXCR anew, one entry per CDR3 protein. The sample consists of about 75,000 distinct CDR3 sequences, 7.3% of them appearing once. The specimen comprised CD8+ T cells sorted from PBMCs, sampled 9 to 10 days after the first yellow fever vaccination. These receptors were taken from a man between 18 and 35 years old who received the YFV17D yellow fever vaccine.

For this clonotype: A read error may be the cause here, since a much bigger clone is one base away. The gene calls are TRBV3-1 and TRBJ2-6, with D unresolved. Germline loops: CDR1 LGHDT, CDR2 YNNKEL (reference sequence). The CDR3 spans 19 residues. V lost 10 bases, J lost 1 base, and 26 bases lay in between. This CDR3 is CAITRLWAPLNSGANVLTF. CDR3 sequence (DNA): TGTGCCATCACCCGACTTTGGGCCCCACTAAATTCTGGGGCCAACGTCCTGACTTTC.

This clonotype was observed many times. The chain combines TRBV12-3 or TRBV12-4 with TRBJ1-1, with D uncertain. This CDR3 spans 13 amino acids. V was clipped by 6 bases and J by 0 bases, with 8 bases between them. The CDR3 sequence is CASSRGLNTEAFF. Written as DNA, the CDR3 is TGTGCCAGCAGCCGGGGTTTGAACACTGAAGCTTTCTTT.

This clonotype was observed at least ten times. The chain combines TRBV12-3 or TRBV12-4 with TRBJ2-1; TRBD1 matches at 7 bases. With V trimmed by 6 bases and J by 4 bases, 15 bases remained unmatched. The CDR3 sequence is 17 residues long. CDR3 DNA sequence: TGTGCCAGCAGCAAAAGAATATCGACAGGGAAATACAATGAGCAGTTCTTC. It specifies CASSKRISTGKYNEQFF.

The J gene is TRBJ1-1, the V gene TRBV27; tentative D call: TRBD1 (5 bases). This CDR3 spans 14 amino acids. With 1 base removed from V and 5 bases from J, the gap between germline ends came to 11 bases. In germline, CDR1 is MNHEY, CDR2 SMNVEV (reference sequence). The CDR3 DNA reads TGTGCCAGCAGTTTATTGGGGGTACGAACTGAAGCTTTCTTT. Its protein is CASSLLGVRTEAFF.

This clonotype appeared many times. As DNA, the CDR3 is TGTGCCAGCAGCCAAGGGAACAGGGAAGGGTCGTGTTCCATAGGCTACACCTTC. This translates into CASSQGNREGSCSIGYTF. The chain couples TRBV3-1 to TRBJ1-2; weak D call: TRBD1 (6 bases). CDR1 is LGHDT, CDR2 YNNKEL, per germline (reference sequence). There are 18 residues in the CDR3. Deletions cut 1 base from V and 8 bases from J, with 26 bases between.

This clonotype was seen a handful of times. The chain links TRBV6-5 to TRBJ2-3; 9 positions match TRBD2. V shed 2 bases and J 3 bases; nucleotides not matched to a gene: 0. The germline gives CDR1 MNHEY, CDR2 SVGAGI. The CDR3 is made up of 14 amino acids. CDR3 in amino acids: CASSYLAGTDTQYF. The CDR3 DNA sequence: TGTGCCAGCAGTTACCTAGCGGGGACAGATACGCAGTATTTT.

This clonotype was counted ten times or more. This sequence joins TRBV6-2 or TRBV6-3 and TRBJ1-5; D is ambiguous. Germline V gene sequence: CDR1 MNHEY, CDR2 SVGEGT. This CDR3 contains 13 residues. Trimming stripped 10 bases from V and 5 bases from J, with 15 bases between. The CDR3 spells CATAVGWDQPQHF. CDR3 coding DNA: TGTGCCACCGCGGTTGGGTGGGATCAGCCCCAGCATTTT.

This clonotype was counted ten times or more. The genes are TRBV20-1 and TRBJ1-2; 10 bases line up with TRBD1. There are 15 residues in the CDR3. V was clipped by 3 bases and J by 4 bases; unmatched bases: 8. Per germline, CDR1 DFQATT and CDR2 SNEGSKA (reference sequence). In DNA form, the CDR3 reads TGCAGTGCTAGGGGGACAGGGGAAGGTACCTATGGCTACACCTTC. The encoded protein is CSARGTGEGTYGYTF.

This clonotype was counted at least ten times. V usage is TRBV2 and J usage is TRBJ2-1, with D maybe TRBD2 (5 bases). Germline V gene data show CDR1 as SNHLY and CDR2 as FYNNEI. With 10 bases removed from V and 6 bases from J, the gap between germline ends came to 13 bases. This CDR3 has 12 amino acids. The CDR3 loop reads CATVSSTNEQFF. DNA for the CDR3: TGTGCCACCGTTTCTAGCACCAATGAGCAGTTCTTC.

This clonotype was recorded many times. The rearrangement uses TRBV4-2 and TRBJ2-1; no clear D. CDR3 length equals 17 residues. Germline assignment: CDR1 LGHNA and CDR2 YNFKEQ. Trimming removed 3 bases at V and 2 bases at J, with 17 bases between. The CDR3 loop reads CASSHASDRGPYNEQFF. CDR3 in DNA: TGTGCCAGCAGCCATGCCAGTGACCGCGGCCCCTACAATGAGCAGTTCTTC.

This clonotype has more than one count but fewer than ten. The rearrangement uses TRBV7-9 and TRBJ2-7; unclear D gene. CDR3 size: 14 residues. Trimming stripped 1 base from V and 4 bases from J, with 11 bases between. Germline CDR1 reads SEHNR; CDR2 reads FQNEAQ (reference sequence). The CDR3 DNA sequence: TGTGCCAGCAGCTTAGAAGGACGGCGATACGAGCAGTACTTC. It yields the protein CASSLEGRRYEQYF.